The 32 T cell receptor beta chains given below trace back to one sample, sequenced in a study of blood T cells in healthy people across ages. Then a second PCR, running roughly 7 to 11 cycles, was carried out with a sample-barcoded 5' primer and a J-beta primer mix. TCRdb ran MiXCR on the 5' RACE reads and lists one entry per CDR3 protein. Of under 2 million distinct CDR3 sequences in the sample, about 35% were seen once. Sequencing was done on a sample of blood. The receptors were sampled from a woman aged 25 to 39 in good health.

The CDR3 reads CATSDSTGGWSNQPQHF. The CDR3 nucleotides are TGTGCCACCAGTGATTCAACAGGGGGCTGGAGCAATCAGCCCCAGCATTTT. V gene TRBV24-1 combines with J gene TRBJ1-5, with 9 nucleotides matching TRBD1. The CDR3 contains 17 residues. In germline, CDR1 is KGHDR, CDR2 SFDVKD. V trimming: 2 bases; J trimming: 1 base; junction bases outside the gene matches: 5.

This clonotype was seen more than once but under ten times. The genes are TRBV20-1 and TRBJ2-3, with 9 nucleotides matching TRBD2. Germline CDR1 is DFQATT and CDR2 is SNEGSKA (reference sequence). The CDR3 runs to 14 residues. V trimming: 6 bases; J trimming: 2 bases; junction bases outside the gene matches: 6. CDR3 DNA sequence: TGCAGTGCCCACAGCGGGAGGCACACAGATACGCAGTATTTT. Residues: CSAHSGRHTDTQYF.

The chain uses TRBV7-6 and TRBJ1-1; perhaps TRBD1 as D (5 bases). The V end was cut by 5 bases, the J end by 7 bases, with 14 bases between. This CDR3 contains 13 residues. Per the germline V gene, CDR1 is SGHVS and CDR2 is FNYEAQ. The CDR3 sequence: CASSPGGGIEAFF. CDR3 coding DNA: TGTGCCAGCAGCCCTGGGGGAGGGATTGAAGCTTTCTTT.

The chain is built from TRBV20-1 and TRBJ2-5, with 10 positions matching TRBD1. This CDR3 spans 15 amino acids. Germline V CDR1 and CDR2: DFQATT, SNEGSKA (reference sequence). Trimming removed 5 bases from V and 7 bases from J; junction bases left unmatched: 13. The CDR3 bases are TGCAGTGCTGAGCTCCCCGGGACAGGGGCCGGGACCCAGTACTTC. Its translation: CSAELPGTGAGTQYF.

The rearrangement uses TRBV28 and TRBJ2-1; 8 nucleotides agree with TRBD2. V trimming: 7 bases; J trimming: 7 bases; junction bases outside the gene matches: 15. Germline CDR1 MDHEN, CDR2 SYDVKM. The CDR3 totals 16 residues. The CDR3 nucleotides are TGTGCCAGCAAAAGTCCGAGCGGGAGTGGATGGAATGAGCAGTTCTTC. Its protein product is CASKSPSGSGWNEQFF.

The rearrangement uses TRBV27 and TRBJ2-5, with 8 bases that match TRBD1. TRBJ2-7 explains the end of the DNA better; the J call may be wrong. The germline gives CDR1 MNHEY, CDR2 SMNVEV (reference sequence). The CDR3 covers 14 residues. CDR3 bases: TGTGCCAGCAGTGAACAGGGGGACCTCGGCGAGCAGTACTTC. It translates to CASSEQGDLGEQYF.

In this sample, this clonotype turned up a few times. Written as DNA, the CDR3 is TGTGCCACCAGCAGTATGACAGGCGCCCATCAGCCCCAGCATTTT. It translates to CATSSMTGAHQPQHF. This chain connects TRBV15 to TRBJ1-5; maybe TRBD1 (6 bases). Germline V gene lookup returns CDR1 LNHNV and CDR2 YYDKDF (reference sequence). This CDR3 contains 15 residues. Trimming left V 3 bases short and J 5 bases short, with 14 bases between.

The J gene is TRBJ2-2, the V gene TRBV20-1; 9 nucleotides agree with TRBD2. The V and J ends lost 5 bases and 4 bases, in that order; junction bases with no gene match: 11. The CDR3 is 16 residues long. CDR1 is DFQATT and CDR2 is SNEGSKA in the germline V gene (reference sequence). The CDR3 region is CSASFSGGPGTGELFF. CDR3 DNA sequence: TGCAGTGCTTCTTTTAGCGGGGGCCCGGGCACCGGGGAGCTGTTTTTT.

The genes are TRBV7-3 and TRBJ1-1; TRBD1 matches at 8 bases. The J segment lost 5 bases and the V segment lost 5 bases, leaving 10 bases of the junction unmatched. The length of the CDR3 is 15 residues. Germline V gene sequence: CDR1 SGHTA, CDR2 FQGTGA. The CDR3 DNA follows: TGTGCCAGCAGCCCACAGGGGGTTTTTGTTACTGAAGCTTTCTTT. Translation: CASSPQGVFVTEAFF.

The gene calls are TRBV7-9 and TRBJ1-4; TRBD1 agrees at 9 bases. Trimming at V came to 3 bases and at J to 8 bases, leaving 7 bases not matched to a gene. The CDR3 is 15 amino acids. The germline V gene encodes CDR1 SEHNR and CDR2 FQNEAQ (reference sequence). As DNA, the CDR3 is TGTGCCAGCAGCTTCACGACAGGGGGGCTAGAAAAACTGTTTTTT. This encodes CASSFTTGGLEKLFF.

There are a few counts of this clonotype. The V call is TRBV5-5, the J call TRBJ1-2; D not resolved. There are 14 residues in the CDR3. V dropped 4 bases and J dropped 2 bases, with 12 bases sitting between them. Germline CDR1 reads SGHKS; CDR2 reads YYEKEE (reference sequence). DNA of the CDR3: TGTGCCAGCAGCCCGGCGGTGTCCAACTATGGCTACACCTTC. Residues: CASSPAVSNYGYTF.

The gene calls are TRBV7-9 and TRBJ1-2; D remains ambiguous. V was pared by 6 bases and J by 2 bases, with 19 bases between. CDR1 SEHNR and CDR2 FQNEAQ come from the germline V gene (reference sequence). This CDR3 is built from 16 residues. CDR3 DNA: TGTGCCAGCAGGAAACAACTGACACGAGGGAACTATGGCTACACCTTC. Protein sequence: CASRKQLTRGNYGYTF. The variable domain in full, with the rest retrieved from reference TRBV7-9 and TRBJ1-2, is DTGVSQNPRHKITKRGQNVTFRCDPISEHNRLYWYRQTLGQGPEFLTYFQNEAQLEKSRLLSDRFSAERPKGSFSTLEIQRTEQGDSAMYLCASRKQLTRGNYGYTFGSGTRLTVV.

This clonotype was detected only a few times. V is TRBV6-5 and J is TRBJ2-5; no clear D gene. Germline CDR1 is MNHEY and CDR2 is SVGAGI. Deletions cut 2 bases from V and 3 bases from J, with 10 bases between. This CDR3 has 14 residues. The CDR3 DNA sequence: TGTGCCAGCAGTTACGGGGTTTCGAAAGAGACCCAGTACTTC. It codes for CASSYGVSKETQYF.

The chain recombines TRBV10-3 with TRBJ1-5; D is unresolved. This CDR3 spans 15 amino acids. V was trimmed by 2 bases and J by 1 base, leaving 9 bases between them. Germline loops: CDR1 ENHRY, CDR2 SYGVKD. CDR3 in DNA: TGTGCCATCAGTGAGGGAGTAGGGAGCAATCAGCCCCAGCATTTT. Its protein is CAISEGVGSNQPQHF.

This clonotype was detected ten times or more. The chain couples TRBV27 to TRBJ2-5, with D perhaps TRBD1 or TRBD2 (5 bases each). V shed 5 bases and J shed 1 base, with 14 bases lying between them. Germline V gene sequence: CDR1 MNHEY, CDR2 SMNVEV (reference sequence). The CDR3 contains 15 residues. The CDR3 protein is CASSKGTASQETQYF. CDR3 nucleotide sequence: TGTGCCAGCAGTAAAGGGACGGCCAGCCAAGAGACCCAGTACTTC.

The chain joins TRBV9 to TRBJ2-3; D tentatively fits TRBD1 or TRBD2 (6 bases each). The V end was cut by 0 bases, the J end by 4 bases, with 15 bases between. This CDR3 is built from 16 residues. Germline V CDR1 and CDR2: SGDLS, YYNGEE. The CDR3 loop is CASSVGGAGMPDTQYF. CDR3 nucleotide sequence: TGTGCCAGCAGCGTAGGGGGGGCAGGGATGCCAGATACGCAGTATTTT.

This clonotype was detected only a few times. The V gene is TRBV11-1, the J gene TRBJ2-5; TRBD2 aligns across 11 bases. The V gene end was trimmed by 6 bases and the J gene end by 5 bases; junction bases not matched to a gene: 11. From germline, CDR1 is SGHAT and CDR2 FQDESV (reference sequence). The CDR3 totals 16 residues. The CDR3 is CASSPSTSGNGETQYF. As DNA, the CDR3 is TGTGCCAGCAGTCCCTCGACTAGCGGGAACGGTGAGACCCAGTACTTC.

The chain uses TRBV11-1 and TRBJ2-5; tentative D call: TRBD1 (6 bases). Per germline, CDR1 SGHAT and CDR2 FQDESV (reference sequence). The CDR3 contains 14 residues. Trimming pared 4 bases from V and 5 bases from J, leaving 14 bases between. The CDR3 DNA reads as TGTGCCAGCAGCTCGGGCCACAGGGAGGAGACCCAGTACTTC. This codes for CASSSGHREETQYF.

This clonotype was observed a few times. The chain links TRBV12-3 or TRBV12-4 to TRBJ2-1; D gene uncertain. Deletions cut 4 bases from V and 8 bases from J, with 6 bases between. This CDR3 has 11 amino acids. The CDR3 DNA sequence: TGTGCCAGCAGTTCACTTGATGAGCAGTTCTTC. This codes for CASSSLDEQFF.

The J gene is TRBJ1-3, the V gene TRBV28; unclear D gene. From germline, CDR1 is MDHEN and CDR2 SYDVKM. The CDR3 length is 12 residues. V was clipped by 7 bases and J by 4 bases, with 8 bases between them. DNA of the CDR3: TGTGCCAGCACTTTGCCCGGAAACACCATATATTTT. It specifies CASTLPGNTIYF.

This clonotype came up a few times. The J gene is TRBJ1-5, the V gene TRBV7-8; the D is unclear. The CDR3 spans 14 residues. V was shortened by 1 base and J by 6 bases, with 10 bases between the two germline ends. CDR1 SGHVS and CDR2 FQNEAQ come from the germline V gene. CDR3 in amino acids: CASSLEGSGQPQHF. In nucleotides, the CDR3 is TGTGCCAGCAGCTTAGAAGGGTCGGGTCAGCCCCAGCATTTT.

This chain connects TRBV7-9 to TRBJ2-1; D is uncertain. The germline CDR1 and CDR2 sequences are SEHNR and FQNEAQ (reference sequence). CDR3 length: 18 amino acids. V was pared by 0 bases and J by 0 bases, with 15 bases between. The CDR3 region is CASSLAERIVFSYNEQFF. The CDR3 DNA sequence: TGTGCCAGCAGCTTAGCCGAGAGGATAGTATTCTCCTACAATGAGCAGTTCTTC.

This clonotype was seen many times. The rearrangement links TRBV7-9 to TRBJ2-3; tentative D call: TRBD1 (6 bases). Trimming removed 6 bases from V and 5 bases from J, with 15 bases in between. The germline V gene has CDR1 SEHNR and CDR2 FQNEAQ (reference sequence). The CDR3 contains 14 residues. In nucleotides, the CDR3 is TGTGCCAGCAGTACGTTAGGGGGTGAAGATACGCAGTATTTT. Translating gives CASSTLGGEDTQYF.

The gene calls are TRBV7-9 and TRBJ2-7, with D possibly matching TRBD1 (5 bases). Trimming removed 6 bases from V and 5 bases from J, with 11 bases in between. CDR1 and CDR2 (germline): SEHNR, FQNEAQ (reference sequence). The CDR3 has 12 amino acids. CDR3 residues: CASRSGLDEQYF. The CDR3 DNA reads as TGTGCCAGCAGGTCAGGGTTGGACGAGCAGTACTTC.

This clonotype was recorded a few times. This chain uses TRBV20-1 with TRBJ1-3; possible D gene TRBD1, 5 bases. This CDR3 region has 18 residues. Between the trimmed V and J ends, which lost 1 base and 4 bases, there was a span of 23 bases. CDR1 DFQATT and CDR2 SNEGSKA come from the germline V gene (reference sequence). In DNA, the CDR3 is TGCAGTGCTAGAGGTCTCCAGAATCTCGGGGCGGAAGGAAACACCATATATTTT. Protein sequence: CSARGLQNLGAEGNTIYF.

A single count supports this clonotype. The V call is TRBV27, the J call TRBJ2-6, with D possibly TRBD1 on 6 matching bases. Trimming pared 2 bases from V and 0 bases from J, leaving 14 bases between. The germline V gene encodes CDR1 MNHEY and CDR2 SMNVEV (reference sequence). The CDR3 totals 18 residues. The CDR3 spells CASSLIPVGASGANVLTF. The CDR3 DNA reads TGTGCCAGCAGTTTAATCCCAGTGGGGGCCTCTGGGGCCAACGTCCTGACTTTC.

V and J are TRBV27 and TRBJ2-5; TRBD2 might be the D (5 bases). This CDR3 is 13 amino acids long. Germline CDR1 MNHEY, CDR2 SMNVEV (reference sequence). V lost 7 bases and J lost 11, with 20 bases in between. The CDR3 nucleotides are TGTGCCAGCAAGGACCGAGTGTATGGGGAGCAGTACTTC. Translating gives CASKDRVYGEQYF.

This chain joins TRBV13 and TRBJ2-7; 9 bases are shared with TRBD2. Germline V gene sequence: CDR1 PRHDT, CDR2 FYEKMQ (reference sequence). CDR3 size: 20 residues. The V segment lost 2 bases and the J segment 0 bases; nucleotides outside the gene matches: 17. CDR3 residues: CASSLRFGGRVSSSSYEQYF. CDR3 coding DNA: TGTGCCAGCAGCTTAAGGTTCGGCGGGAGGGTAAGTTCCAGCTCCTACGAGCAGTACTTC. The variable domain in full, completed from reference TRBV13 and TRBJ2-7, reads AAGVIQSPRHLIKEKRETATLKCYPIPRHDTVYWYQQGPGQDPQFLISFYEKMQSDKGSIPDRFSAQQFSDYHSELNMSSLELGDSALYFCASSLRFGGRVSSSSYEQYFGPGTRLTVT.

This clonotype has more than one count but fewer than ten. The chain carries TRBV10-3 and TRBJ1-2; 7 bases are a match to TRBD1. Losses at the gene ends were 0 bases for V and 7 bases for J; bases not matched to a gene: 5. The CDR3 is made up of 14 amino acids. The V gene's germline CDR1 is ENHRY and CDR2 SYGVKD. The CDR3 loop reads CAISESRDSGGYTF. In DNA, the CDR3 is TGTGCCATCAGTGAGTCCAGGGACAGCGGTGGCTACACCTTC.

The chain carries TRBV12-3 or TRBV12-4 and TRBJ2-3; 8 positions agree with TRBD2. Germline trimming cut 7 bases from V and 1 base from J; bases unmatched to any gene: 7. The CDR3 consists of 15 residues. The CDR3 sequence is CASTHRGLGTDTQYF. The CDR3 region has the DNA TGTGCCAGCACCCATAGGGGACTAGGCACAGATACGCAGTATTTT.

The V and J genes are TRBV27 and TRBJ2-7, with a weak D call TRBD1 (5 bases). This CDR3 contains 14 residues. CDR1 is MNHEY and CDR2 is SMNVEV in the germline V gene (reference sequence). Trimming took 3 bases from V and 3 from J, leaving 12 bases between them. CDR3 coding DNA: TGTGCCAGCAGTTTTTCAGGGTACTACTACGAGCAGTACTTC. The encoded protein is CASSFSGYYYEQYF.

The chain combines TRBV3-1 with TRBJ2-7; the match to TRBD2 covers 7 bases. The CDR3 loop spans 14 amino acids. Germline-derived CDR1 and CDR2 are LGHDT and YNNKEL (reference sequence). The J segment lost 5 bases and the V segment lost 3 bases, leaving 7 bases of the junction unmatched. The CDR3 loop reads CASSHGLGRNEQYF. CDR3 sequence (DNA): TGTGCCAGCAGCCATGGACTAGGTAGAAACGAGCAGTACTTC.